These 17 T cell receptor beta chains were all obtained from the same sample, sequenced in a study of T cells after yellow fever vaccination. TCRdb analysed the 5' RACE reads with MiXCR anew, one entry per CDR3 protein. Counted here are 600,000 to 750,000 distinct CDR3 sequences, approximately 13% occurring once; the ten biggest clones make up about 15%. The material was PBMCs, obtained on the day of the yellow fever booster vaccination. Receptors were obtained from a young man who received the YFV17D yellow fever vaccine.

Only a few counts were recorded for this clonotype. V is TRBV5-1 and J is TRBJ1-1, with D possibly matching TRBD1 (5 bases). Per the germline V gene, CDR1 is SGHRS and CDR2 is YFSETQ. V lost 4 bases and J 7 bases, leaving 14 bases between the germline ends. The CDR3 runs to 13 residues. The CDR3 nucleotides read TGCGCCAGCAGCGAGACAGATAAGGGTGAAGCTTTCTTT. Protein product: CASSETDKGEAFF.

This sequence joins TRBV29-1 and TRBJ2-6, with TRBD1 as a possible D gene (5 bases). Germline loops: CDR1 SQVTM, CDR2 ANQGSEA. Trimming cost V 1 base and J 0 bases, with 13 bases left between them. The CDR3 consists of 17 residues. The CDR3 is CSVEGRDRFSGANVLTF. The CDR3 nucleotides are TGCAGCGTTGAAGGCAGAGACAGATTCTCTGGGGCCAACGTCCTGACTTTC.

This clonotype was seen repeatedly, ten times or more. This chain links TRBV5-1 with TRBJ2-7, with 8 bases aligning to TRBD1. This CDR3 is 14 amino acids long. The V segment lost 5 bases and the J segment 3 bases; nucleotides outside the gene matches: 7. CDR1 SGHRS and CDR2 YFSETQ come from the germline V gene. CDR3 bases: TGCGCCAGCAGATTTGGACAGGGCATCTACGAGCAGTACTTC. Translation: CASRFGQGIYEQYF. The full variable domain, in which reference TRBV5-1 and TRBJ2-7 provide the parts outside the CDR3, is KAGVTQTPRYLIKTRGQQVTLSCSPISGHRSVSWYQQTPGQGLQFLFEYFSETQRNKGNFPGRFSGRQFSNSRSEMNVSTLELGDSALYLCASRFGQGIYEQYFGPGTRLTVT.

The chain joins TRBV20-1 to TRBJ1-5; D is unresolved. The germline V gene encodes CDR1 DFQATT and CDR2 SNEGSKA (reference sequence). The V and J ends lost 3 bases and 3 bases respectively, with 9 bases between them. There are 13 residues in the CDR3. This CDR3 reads CSARADLNQPQHF. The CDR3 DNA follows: TGCAGTGCTAGGGCTGACCTCAATCAGCCCCAGCATTTT.

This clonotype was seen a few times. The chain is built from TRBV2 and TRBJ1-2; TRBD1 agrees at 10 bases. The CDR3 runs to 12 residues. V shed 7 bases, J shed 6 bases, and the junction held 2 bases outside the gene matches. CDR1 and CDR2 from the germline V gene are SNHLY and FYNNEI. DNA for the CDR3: TGTGCCAGCAACGGACAGGGGGATGGCTACACCTTC. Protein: CASNGQGDGYTF.

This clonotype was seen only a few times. The CDR3 loop is CASSQIGDRGVVAFF. Here the CDR3 DNA reads TGCGCCAGCAGCCAAATAGGCGACAGGGGTGTAGTGGCTTTCTTT. The gene calls are TRBV5-1 and TRBJ1-1, with 8 bases aligning to TRBD1. The trim removed 4 bases at V and 11 bases at J, leaving 16 bases unmatched. Germline CDR1 is SGHRS and CDR2 is YFSETQ. This CDR3 comprises 15 residues.

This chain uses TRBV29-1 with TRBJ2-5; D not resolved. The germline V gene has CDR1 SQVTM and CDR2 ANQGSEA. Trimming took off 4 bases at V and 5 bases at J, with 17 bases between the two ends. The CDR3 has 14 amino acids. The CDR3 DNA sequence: TGCAGCGTTGGGGCATGGAACGCCGGGGAGACCCAGTACTTC. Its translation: CSVGAWNAGETQYF.

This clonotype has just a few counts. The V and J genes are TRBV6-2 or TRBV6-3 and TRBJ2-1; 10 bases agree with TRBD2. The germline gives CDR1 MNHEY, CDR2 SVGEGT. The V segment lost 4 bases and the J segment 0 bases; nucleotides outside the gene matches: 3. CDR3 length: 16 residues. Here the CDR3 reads CASSLLAGLSYNEQFF. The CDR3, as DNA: TGTGCCAGCAGTTTACTAGCGGGACTCTCCTACAATGAGCAGTTCTTC.

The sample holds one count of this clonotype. For the CDR3, the DNA is TGTGCCAGCAGTCCCTCACCTAGAAGTTACGAGCAGTACTTC. This encodes CASSPSPRSYEQYF. V and J are TRBV12-3 or TRBV12-4 and TRBJ2-7; D remains unclear. Trimming stripped 5 bases from V and 4 bases from J, with 15 bases between. CDR3 length: 14 residues.

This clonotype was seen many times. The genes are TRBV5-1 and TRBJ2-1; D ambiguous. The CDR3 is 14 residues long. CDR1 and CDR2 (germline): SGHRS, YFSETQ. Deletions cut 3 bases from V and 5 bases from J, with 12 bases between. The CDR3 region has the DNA TGCGCCAGCAGCTCTGGCCAAGGCGACAATGAGCAGTTCTTC. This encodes CASSSGQGDNEQFF.

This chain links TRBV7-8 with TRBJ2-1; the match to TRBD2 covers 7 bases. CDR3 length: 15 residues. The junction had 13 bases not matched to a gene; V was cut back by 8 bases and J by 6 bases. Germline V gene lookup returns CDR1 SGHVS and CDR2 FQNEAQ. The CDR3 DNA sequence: TGTGCCAGCCTTTCTGGGCTAGCGGTCGGCAATGAGCAGTTCTTC. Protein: CASLSGLAVGNEQFF.

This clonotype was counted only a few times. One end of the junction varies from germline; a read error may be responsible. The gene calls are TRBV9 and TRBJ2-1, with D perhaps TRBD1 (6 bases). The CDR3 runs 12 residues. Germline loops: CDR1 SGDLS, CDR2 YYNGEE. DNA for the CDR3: TGTGCCAGCAGCGCCCCACAGGGTCCGTGGCTCTTC. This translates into CASSAPQGPWLF. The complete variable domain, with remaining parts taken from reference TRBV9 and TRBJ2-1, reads DSGVTQTPKHLITATGQRVTLRCSPRSGDLSVYWYQQSLDQGLQFLIQYYNGEERAKGNILERFSAQQFPDLHSELNLSSLELGDSALYFCASSAPQGPWLFGPGTRLTVL.

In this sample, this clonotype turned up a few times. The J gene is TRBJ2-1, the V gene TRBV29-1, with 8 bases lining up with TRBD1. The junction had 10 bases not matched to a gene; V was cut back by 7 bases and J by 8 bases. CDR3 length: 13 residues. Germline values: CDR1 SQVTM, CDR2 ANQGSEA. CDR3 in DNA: TGCAGCGCTAGACAGGGGAAGAAGGATGAGCAGTTCTTC. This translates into CSARQGKKDEQFF.

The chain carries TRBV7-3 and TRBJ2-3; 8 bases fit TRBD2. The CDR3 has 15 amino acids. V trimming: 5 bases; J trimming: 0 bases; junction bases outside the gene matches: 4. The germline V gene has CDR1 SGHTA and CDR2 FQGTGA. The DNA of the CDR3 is TGTGCCAGCAGCCGGGGGGGCTTAAGCACAGATACGCAGTATTTT. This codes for CASSRGGLSTDTQYF.

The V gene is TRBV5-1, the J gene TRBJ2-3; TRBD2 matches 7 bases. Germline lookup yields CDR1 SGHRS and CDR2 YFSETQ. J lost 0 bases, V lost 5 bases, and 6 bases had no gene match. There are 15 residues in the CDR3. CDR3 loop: CASRVAGKSTDTQYF. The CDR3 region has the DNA TGCGCCAGCAGAGTAGCGGGTAAAAGCACAGATACGCAGTATTTT.

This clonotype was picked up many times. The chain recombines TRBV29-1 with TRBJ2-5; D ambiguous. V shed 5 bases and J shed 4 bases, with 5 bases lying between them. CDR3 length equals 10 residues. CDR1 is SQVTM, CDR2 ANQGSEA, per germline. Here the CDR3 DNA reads TGCAGCGTTCCGGGAGAGACCCAGTACTTC. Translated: CSVPGETQYF.

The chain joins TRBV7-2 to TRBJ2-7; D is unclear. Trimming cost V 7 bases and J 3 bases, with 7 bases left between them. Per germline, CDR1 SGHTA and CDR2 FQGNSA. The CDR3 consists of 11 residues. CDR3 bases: TGTGCCAGCATGCTGCACTACGAGCAGTACTTC. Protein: CASMLHYEQYF.